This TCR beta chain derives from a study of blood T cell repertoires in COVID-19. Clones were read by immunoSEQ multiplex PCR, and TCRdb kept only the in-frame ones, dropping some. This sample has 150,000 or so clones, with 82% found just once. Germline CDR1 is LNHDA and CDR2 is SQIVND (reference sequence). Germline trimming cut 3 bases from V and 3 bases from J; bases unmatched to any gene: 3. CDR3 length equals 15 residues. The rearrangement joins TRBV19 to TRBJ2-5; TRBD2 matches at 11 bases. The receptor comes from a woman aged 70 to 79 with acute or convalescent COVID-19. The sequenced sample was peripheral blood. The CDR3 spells CASSIGSGGEETQYF. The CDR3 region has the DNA TGTGCCAGTAGTATTGGTAGCGGGGGGGAAGAGACCCAGTACTTC. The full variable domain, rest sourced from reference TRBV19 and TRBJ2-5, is DGGITQSPKYLFRKEGQNVTLSCEQNLNHDAMYWYRQDPGQGLRLIYYSQIVNDFQKGDIAEGYSVSREKKESFPLTVTSAQKNPTAFYLCASSIGSGGEETQYFGPGTRLLVL.